This T cell receptor beta chain is from a study of spatial heterogeneity in lung cancer (dated by TCRdb to 2018 to 2020). In terms of the full investigation: Beta-chain transcripts were consistently detected in greater numbers than alpha-chain transcripts, which likely reflects a higher abundance of beta-chain transcripts. Both alpha and beta chains were TCR-sequenced in samples taken at surgery, namely 220 tumor regions, 63 to 70 matched nontumor lung samples and roughly 56 PBMC samples. Nonsynonymous mutation counts, determined by whole-exome sequencing of tumor tissue, were related to features of the TCR repertoire. In non-small cell lung cancer, the study made a quantitative comparison of TCR alpha and beta repertoires among multiple tumor regions, matched nontumor lung and blood. In the raw uncorrected reads, each unique combination of TCR and UMI appeared more than ten times on average.

The sample's time point label, in plain terms: sample taken at primary tumor resection. Whole RNA extracted from tumor and nontumor lung tissue, or from cryopreserved PBMC samples, was used for TCR sequencing without cell sorting. The donors were fewer than 90 patients from the lung TRACERx cohort who had early-stage, untreated non-small cell lung cancer. A patient was chosen for TCR sequencing only when enough RNA was available from at least two tumor regions. Findings and caveats that apply to the study as a whole: Ubiquitous expanded tumor TCRs showed up in blood more often at tumor resection than at routine follow-up. Confirming at a functional level the hypothesis that regional TCRs recognize regional mutations was considered to require additional single-cell paired TCR alpha and beta sequencing.

The method behind the library was 5' RACE. TCRdb records NextSeq 500 as the sequencer. In the TCR library protocol, a unique molecular identifier was attached to each TCR cDNA molecule so that PCR and sequencing errors could be corrected. On the study's bioinformatics: TCR identification, UMI-based error correction and CDR3 extraction were all carried out with Decombinator tools. TCRs above a frequency of 2 per 1,000, corresponding to the top 1% of the tumor frequency distribution, were defined as expanded. Each repertoire was subsampled 100 times to 5,000 TCRs, after which Renyi diversity was computed with the R vegan package. CDR3 similarity networks were built from amino acid triplet string-kernel similarity, connecting CDR3s with pairwise similarity above 0.82. TCRdb took the public reads, trimmed them with fastp at Q25, ran MiXCR for clone calling and kept in-frame beta chains. Identical CDR3 protein sequences are pooled into one entry, listed with their most common genes and DNA. Clone size and V and J calls follow TCRdb, not the original study. The sample data list 50,000 to 65,000 distinct CDR3 sequences, and 8% to 9% of these were observed just once. In total, the top ten clones hold roughly 16% of the sample.

This clonotype has ten or more counts. The antigen this receptor binds is unknown. No much larger clone exists at a distance of one base, and base qualities are not known. The CDR3 numbers 11 residues from cysteine through phenylalanine. Only the CDR3 DNA is retained, 33 bases long and in frame from the first base. Trimming at the junction amounts to 7 bases on V and 6 bases on J, and the germline ends lie 10 bases apart. From the germline V gene, CDR1 is SGDLS and CDR2 is YYNGEE. This TCR came from a female donor with early-stage non-small cell lung cancer. Rearrangement joined TRBV9 to TRBJ1-1; matching of 5 bases hints at TRBD1 as the D gene. Sequencing was performed on PBMCs, taken at surgery. The CDR3 protein sequence reads: CASSQDAEAFF. The DNA is as follows: TGTGCCAGCTCACAGGACGCTGAAGCTTTCTTT.